The clone carrying this T cell receptor beta chain appeared a few times. Its antigen is undetermined. The sample comes from a study of T cells after yellow fever vaccination. Study-level results: The CD4 compartment and the CD8 compartment contained a small share of clonotypes in common.

This CDR3 is built from 14 residues. The ends were cut back, 0 bases at V and 1 base at J, with 6 bases in the middle. From germline, CDR1 is MNHEY and CDR2 SVGAGI. Production of TCR cDNA was by 5'RACE template switching, which also added a universal primer site and UMIs. TCRdb redid the calling of the 5' RACE reads with MiXCR, one entry per CDR3 protein. The sample yields around 610,000 distinct CDR3 sequences, roughly 12% seen once. The sequences come from PBMCs, collected on the day of the yellow fever booster vaccination. This sequence originates from a man younger than 40 who received the YFV17D yellow fever vaccine. The chain links TRBV6-5 to TRBJ2-5; TRBD1 is a possible D gene (6 bases). The chain's CDR3 is CASSYSDSQETQYF. The CDR3 nucleotides are TGTGCCAGCAGTTACTCGGACAGCCAAGAGACCCAGTACTTC.